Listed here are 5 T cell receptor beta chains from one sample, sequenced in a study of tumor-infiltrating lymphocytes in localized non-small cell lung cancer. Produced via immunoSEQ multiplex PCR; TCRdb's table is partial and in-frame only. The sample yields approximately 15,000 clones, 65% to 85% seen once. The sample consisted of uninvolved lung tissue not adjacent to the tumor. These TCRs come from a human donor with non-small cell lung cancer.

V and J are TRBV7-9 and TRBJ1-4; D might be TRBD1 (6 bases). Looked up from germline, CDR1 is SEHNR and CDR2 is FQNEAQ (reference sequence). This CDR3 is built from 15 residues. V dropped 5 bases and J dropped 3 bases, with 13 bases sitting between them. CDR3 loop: CASSEKQGPNEKLFF. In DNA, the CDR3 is TGTGCCAGCAGCGAAAAACAGGGACCTAATGAAAAACTGTTTTTT.

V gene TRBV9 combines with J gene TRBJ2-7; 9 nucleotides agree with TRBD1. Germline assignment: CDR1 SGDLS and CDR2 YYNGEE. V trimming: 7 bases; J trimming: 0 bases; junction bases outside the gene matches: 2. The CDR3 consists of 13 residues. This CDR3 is CASGQGSSYEQYF. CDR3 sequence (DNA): TGTGCCAGCGGACAGGGGAGCTCCTACGAGCAGTACTTC. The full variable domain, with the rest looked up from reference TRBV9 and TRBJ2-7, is DSGVTQTPKHLITATGQRVTLRCSPRSGDLSVYWYQQSLDQGLQFLIQYYNGEERAKGNILERFSAQQFPDLHSELNLSSLELGDSALYFCASGQGSSYEQYFGPGTRLTVT.

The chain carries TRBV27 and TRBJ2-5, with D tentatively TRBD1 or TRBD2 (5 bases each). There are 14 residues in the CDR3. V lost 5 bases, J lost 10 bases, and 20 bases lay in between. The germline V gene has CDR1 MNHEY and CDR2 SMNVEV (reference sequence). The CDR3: CASSLQRQYGDQYF. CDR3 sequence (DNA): TGTGCCAGCAGTCTACAGAGACAGTACGGGGACCAGTACTTC.

In nucleotides, the CDR3 is TGCGCCAGCAGCTTGGGGACTGGGGAAGAGACCCAGTACTTC. Translated, it gives CASSLGTGEETQYF. V is TRBV5-1 and J is TRBJ2-5; D might be TRBD2 (5 bases). This CDR3 region has 14 residues. CDR1 is SGHRS and CDR2 is YFSETQ in the germline V gene. V shed 0 bases and J shed 3 bases, with 9 bases lying between them.

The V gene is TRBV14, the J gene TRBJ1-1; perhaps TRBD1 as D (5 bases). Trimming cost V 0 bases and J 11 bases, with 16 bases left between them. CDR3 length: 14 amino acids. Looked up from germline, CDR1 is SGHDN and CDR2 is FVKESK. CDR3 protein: CASSQDLSGGSAFF. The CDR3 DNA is TGTGCCAGCAGCCAAGATCTGTCCGGGGGTTCTGCTTTCTTT. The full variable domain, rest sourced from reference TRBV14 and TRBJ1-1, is EAGVTQFPSHSVIEKGQTVTLRCDPISGHDNLYWYRRVMGKEIKFLLHFVKESKQDESGMPNNRFLAERTGGTYSTLKVQPAELEDSGVYFCASSQDLSGGSAFFGQGTRLTVV.